These T cell receptor beta chains were read from a single sample in a study of cytomegalovirus exposure and HLA in healthy donors. The repertoire was sequenced with immunoSEQ multiplex PCR; TCRdb's copy has only in-frame clones and lacks some. The sample has approximately 110,000 clones, approximately 80% seen once. The sequenced sample consisted of PBMCs. These receptors were obtained from a middle-aged man in good health and CMV-seronegative. Both conserved end residues are part of each CDR3.

CDR3 length: 13; J gene: TRBJ1-2; V gene: TRBV9; CDR3 protein: CASSVGAGKGYTF
CDR3 length: 14; J gene: TRBJ2-2; V gene: TRBV19; CDR3 protein: CASGRDTNTGELFF
CDR3 length: 14; J gene: TRBJ2-3; V gene: TRBV2; CDR3 protein: CASNSGSSTDTQYF
CDR3 length: 13; J gene: TRBJ1-1; V gene: TRBV14; CDR3 protein: CASSHTGRTEAFF
CDR3 length: 14; J gene: TRBJ2-7; V gene: TRBV7-6; CDR3 protein: CASSSGTGSDEQYF
CDR3 length: 13; J gene: TRBJ1-6; V gene: TRBV9; CDR3 protein: CASSVVSGSPLHF
CDR3 length: 15; J gene: TRBJ1-5; V gene: TRBV6-6; CDR3 protein: CASSYRREGNQPQHF
CDR3 length: 13; J gene: TRBJ1-1; V gene: TRBV5-6; CDR3 protein: CASTLWPRAEAFF
CDR3 length: 13; J gene: TRBJ1-1; V gene: TRBV29-1; CDR3 protein: CSVLGGGGTEAFF
CDR3 length: 15; J gene: TRBJ1-1; V gene: TRBV11-2; CDR3 protein: CASSSYRARDTEAFF
CDR3 length: 14; J gene: TRBJ1-1; V gene: TRBV30; CDR3 protein: CAWSMGARNTEAFF
CDR3 length: 13; J gene: TRBJ2-5; V gene: TRBV7-9; CDR3 protein: CSSSSEVQETQYF
CDR3 length: 14; J gene: TRBJ1-1; V gene: TRBV5-5; CDR3 protein: CASSLLGDGTEAFF
CDR3 length: 16; J gene: TRBJ1-5; V gene: TRBV11-2; CDR3 protein: CASSPGRGGSDQPQHF
CDR3 length: 13; J gene: TRBJ1-1; V gene: TRBV28; CDR3 protein: CASSLLETGEAFF
CDR3 length: 16; J gene: TRBJ2-6; V gene: TRBV5-1; CDR3 protein: CASSLVELAGANVLTF
CDR3 length: 14; J gene: TRBJ2-2; V gene: TRBV15; CDR3 protein: CATSRGQYTGELFF